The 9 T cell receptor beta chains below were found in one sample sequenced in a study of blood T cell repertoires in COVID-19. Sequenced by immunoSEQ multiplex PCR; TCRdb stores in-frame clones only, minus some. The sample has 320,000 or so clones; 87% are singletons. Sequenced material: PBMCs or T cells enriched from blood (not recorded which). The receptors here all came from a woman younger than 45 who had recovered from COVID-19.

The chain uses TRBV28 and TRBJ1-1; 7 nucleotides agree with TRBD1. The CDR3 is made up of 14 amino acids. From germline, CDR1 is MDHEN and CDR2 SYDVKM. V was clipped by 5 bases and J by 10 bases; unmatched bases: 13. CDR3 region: CASSVYRGSRGAFF. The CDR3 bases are TGTGCCAGCAGTGTTTACAGGGGATCCCGGGGAGCTTTCTTT.

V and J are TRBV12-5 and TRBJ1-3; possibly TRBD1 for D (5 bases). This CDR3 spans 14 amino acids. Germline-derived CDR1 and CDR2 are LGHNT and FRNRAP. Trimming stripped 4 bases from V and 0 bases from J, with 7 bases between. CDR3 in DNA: TGTGCTAGTGGTTCCGACAGCTCTGGAAACACCATATATTTT. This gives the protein CASGSDSSGNTIYF.

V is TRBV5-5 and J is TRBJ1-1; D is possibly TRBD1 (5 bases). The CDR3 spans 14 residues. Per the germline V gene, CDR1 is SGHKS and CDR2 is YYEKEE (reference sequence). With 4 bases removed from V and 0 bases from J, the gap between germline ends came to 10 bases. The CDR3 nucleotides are TGTGCCAGCAGCCGTACAGGTTTGAACACTGAAGCTTTCTTT. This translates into CASSRTGLNTEAFF.

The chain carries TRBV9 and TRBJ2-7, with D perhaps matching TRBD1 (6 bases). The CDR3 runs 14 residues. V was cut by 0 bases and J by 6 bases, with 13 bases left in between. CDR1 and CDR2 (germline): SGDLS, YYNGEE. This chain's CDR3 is CASSVGWGPGEQYF. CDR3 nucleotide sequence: TGTGCCAGCAGCGTAGGATGGGGGCCTGGCGAGCAGTACTTC. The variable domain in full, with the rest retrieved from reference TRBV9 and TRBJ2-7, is DSGVTQTPKHLITATGQRVTLRCSPRSGDLSVYWYQQSLDQGLQFLIQYYNGEERAKGNILERFSAQQFPDLHSELNLSSLELGDSALYFCASSVGWGPGEQYFGPGTRLTVT.

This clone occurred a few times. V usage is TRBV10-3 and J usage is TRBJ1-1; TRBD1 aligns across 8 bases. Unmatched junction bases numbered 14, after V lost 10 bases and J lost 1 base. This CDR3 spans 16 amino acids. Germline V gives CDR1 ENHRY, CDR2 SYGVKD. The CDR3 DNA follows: TGTGCCAGCGACAGGGGTTCCCAGGAACCGAACACTGAAGCTTTCTTT. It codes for CASDRGSQEPNTEAFF.

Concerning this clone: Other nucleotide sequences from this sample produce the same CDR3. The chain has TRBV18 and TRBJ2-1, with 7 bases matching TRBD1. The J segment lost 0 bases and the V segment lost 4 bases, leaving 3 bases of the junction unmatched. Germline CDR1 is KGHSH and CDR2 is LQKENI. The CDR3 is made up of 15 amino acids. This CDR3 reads CASSRQGSSYNEQFF. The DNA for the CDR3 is TGTGCCAGCTCACGACAGGGTAGCTCCTACAATGAGCAGTTCTTC.

As DNA, the CDR3 is TGTGCCAGCAGTCCCCTAGCGGGGGGGCTCACAGATACGCAGTATTTT. Amino acid sequence: CASSPLAGGLTDTQYF. The rearrangement joins TRBV28 to TRBJ2-3, with 12 positions matching TRBD2. CDR1 MDHEN and CDR2 SYDVKM come from the germline V gene. After removal of 5 bases from V and 2 bases from J, the junction contained 5 bases not matched to a gene. The CDR3 runs to 16 residues.

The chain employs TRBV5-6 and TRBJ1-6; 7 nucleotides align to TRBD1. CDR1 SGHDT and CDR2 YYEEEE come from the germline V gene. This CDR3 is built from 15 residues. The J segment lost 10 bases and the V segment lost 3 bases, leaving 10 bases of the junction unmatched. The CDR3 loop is CASSSTGQDRSPLHF. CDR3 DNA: TGTGCCAGCAGCTCTACAGGACAGGATAGATCACCCCTCCACTTT.

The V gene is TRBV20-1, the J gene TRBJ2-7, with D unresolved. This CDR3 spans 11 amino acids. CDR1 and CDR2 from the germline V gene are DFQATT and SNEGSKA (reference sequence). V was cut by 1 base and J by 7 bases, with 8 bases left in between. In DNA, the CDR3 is TGCAGTGCTAGAGTCTTTGAGGAGCAGTACTTC. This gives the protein CSARVFEEQYF.